These 20 T cell receptor beta chains share one sample of origin, sequenced in a study of STAT5B mutations in CD4+ large granular lymphocyte leukemia. TCRdb's table, derived via immunoSEQ multiplex PCR, lists solely in-frame clones and lacks some. The sample includes about 6,300 clones, just under 75% of them seen just once. Specimen: PBMCs. The receptor set was obtained from a woman aged 70-85 years with CD4+ T-cell large granular lymphocyte leukemia.

The chain is built from TRBV5-1 and TRBJ2-1; TRBD2 matches 9 bases. The germline gives CDR1 SGHRS, CDR2 YFSETQ. The CDR3 spans 14 residues. J was trimmed by 7 bases and V by 0 bases; bases with no gene match: 2. The CDR3 spells CASSLGGLANEQFF. The CDR3 coding sequence is TGCGCCAGCAGCTTGGGGGGACTAGCAAATGAGCAGTTCTTC.

This chain connects TRBV19 to TRBJ1-4; 9 bases agree with TRBD1. Germline assignment: CDR1 LNHDA and CDR2 SQIVND (reference sequence). The CDR3 runs to 13 residues. V lost 9 bases and J lost 5; bases outside the gene matches: 4. The CDR3 sequence: CASETGGNEKLFF. The CDR3 DNA reads as TGTGCCAGCGAGACAGGGGGGAATGAAAAACTGTTTTTT.

This sequence joins TRBV21-1 and TRBJ2-4. TRBV21-1 is deemed a pseudogene. The CDR3 length is 17 residues. The CDR3 protein is CASSKAAGPLAKNIQYF. DNA of the CDR3: TGTGCCAGCAGCAAAGCGGCCGGGCCCCTAGCCAAAAACATTCAGTACTTC.

The chain's CDR3 is CASSSGGGTDTQYF. Written as DNA, the CDR3 is TGTGCCAGCAGCTCCGGTGGGGGCACAGATACGCAGTATTTT. The rearrangement uses TRBV4-2 and TRBJ2-3; D uncertain. Germline CDR1 and CDR2: LGHNA and YNFKEQ. The V gene lost 5 bases and the J gene lost 1 base, with 10 bases spanning the gap. The CDR3 runs 14 residues.

The V and J genes are TRBV20-1 and TRBJ1-2; D not resolved. Germline V gene data show CDR1 as DFQATT and CDR2 as SNEGSKA (reference sequence). This CDR3 spans 11 amino acids. Between the trimmed V and J ends, which lost 5 bases and 2 bases, there was a span of 6 bases. CDR3 DNA: TGCAGTGCTGACCGGAACTATGGCTACACCTTC. Encoded protein: CSADRNYGYTF.

V usage is TRBV6-4 and J usage is TRBJ1-2; D possibly corresponds to TRBD1 (5 bases). Deletions cut 4 bases from V and 4 bases from J, with 10 bases between. In germline, CDR1 is MRHNA, CDR2 SNTAGT. This CDR3 has 13 residues. CDR3 nucleotides: TGTGCCAGCAGTGTCACAGGAAGCTATGGCTACACCTTC. Amino acids: CASSVTGSYGYTF.

The chain is built from TRBV7-9 and TRBJ2-1; unclear D gene. CDR3 length equals 15 residues. The V end lost 5 bases, the J end lost 6 bases, and 17 bases lay between the germline ends. Germline V gene sequence: CDR1 SEHNR, CDR2 FQNEAQ (reference sequence). This CDR3 reads CASSRHHDLVNEQFF. The CDR3, as DNA: TGTGCCAGCAGCCGGCATCACGATTTAGTCAATGAGCAGTTCTTC. Looking up the rest from reference TRBV7-9 and TRBJ2-1 gives the full variable domain: DTGVSQNPRHKITKRGQNVTFRCDPISEHNRLYWYRQTLGQGPEFLTYFQNEAQLEKSRLLSDRFSAERPKGSFSTLEIQRTEQGDSAMYLCASSRHHDLVNEQFFGPGTRLTVL.

The chain is built from TRBV4-2 and TRBJ1-4; 8 bases fit TRBD1. V gave up 6 bases and J gave up 8 bases; unmatched junction bases: 8. The CDR3 has 14 residues. Germline lookup yields CDR1 LGHNA and CDR2 YNFKEQ. CDR3 region: CASRYTGGGEKLFF. For the CDR3, the DNA is TGTGCCAGCAGGTATACAGGGGGTGGCGAAAAACTGTTTTTT.

This chain's CDR3 is CSAAQLGSRGYTF. DNA of the CDR3: TGCAGCGCCGCTCAGCTGGGAAGTCGAGGCTACACCTTC. The gene calls are TRBV29-1 and TRBJ1-2; D remains unclear. The CDR3 consists of 13 residues. Trimming stripped 7 bases from V and 8 bases from J, with 20 bases between. Per germline, CDR1 SQVTM and CDR2 ANQGSEA.

The rearrangement links TRBV20-1 to TRBJ2-3; D gene unclear. The V gene lost 4 bases and the J gene lost 5 bases, with 7 bases spanning the gap. CDR1 DFQATT and CDR2 SNEGSKA come from the germline V gene (reference sequence). The CDR3 has 11 amino acids. The CDR3 sequence is CSAKMVDTQYF. DNA of the CDR3: TGCAGTGCTAAGATGGTAGATACGCAGTATTTT.

The V call is TRBV7-3, the J call TRBJ1-1; D remains ambiguous. The CDR3 is 12 residues long. The germline V gene encodes CDR1 SGHTA and CDR2 FQGTGA. Trimming took off 5 bases at V and 4 bases at J, with 8 bases between the two ends. The chain's CDR3 is CASSPLVTEAFF. Here the CDR3 DNA reads TGTGCCAGCAGCCCCTTGGTCACTGAAGCTTTCTTT.

This chain uses TRBV5-4 with TRBJ2-1, with 14 bases fitting TRBD2. The CDR3 consists of 14 residues. V lost 4 bases and J lost 10; bases outside the gene matches: 4. The germline CDR1 and CDR2 sequences are SGHNT and YYREEE (reference sequence). For the CDR3, the DNA is TGTGCCAGCAGCGAGGGACTAGCGGGGGTGGAGCAGTTCTTC. This sequence encodes CASSEGLAGVEQFF. Combining the CDR3 with reference TRBV5-4 and TRBJ2-1 gives the whole variable domain ETGVTQSPTHLIKTRGQQVTLRCSSQSGHNTVSWYQQALGQGPQFIFQYYREEENGRGNFPPRFSGLQFPNYSSELNVNALELDDSALYLCASSEGLAGVEQFFGPGTRLTVL.

This rearrangement joins TRBV11-2 to TRBJ1-1; the D is unclear. The germline V and J ends were trimmed by 6 bases and 4 bases, with 12 bases remaining between them. The CDR3 sequence is 13 residues long. Germline V lookup: CDR1 SGHAT, CDR2 FQNNGV. The DNA for the CDR3 is TGTGCCAGCAGTGCCTTCTTGGGCACTGAAGCTTTCTTT. This sequence encodes CASSAFLGTEAFF.

The chain employs TRBV2 and TRBJ2-7, with D uncertain. From germline, CDR1 is SNHLY and CDR2 FYNNEI. Trimming took off 5 bases at V and 3 bases at J, with 8 bases between the two ends. The CDR3 runs to 12 residues. The CDR3 loop reads CASSLRYYEQYF. Here the CDR3 DNA reads TGTGCCAGCAGTCTAAGATACTACGAGCAGTACTTC.

This rearrangement joins TRBV5-6 to TRBJ1-4; D possibly corresponds to TRBD1 (5 bases). There are 14 residues in the CDR3. The V end lost 4 bases, the J end lost 8 bases, and 15 bases lay between the germline ends. Germline V CDR1 and CDR2: SGHDT, YYEEEE. CDR3 nucleotides: TGTGCCAGCAGCCGGGATGGTCGGGACGAAAAACTGTTTTTT. Amino acids: CASSRDGRDEKLFF.

The V call is TRBV5-8, the J call TRBJ2-1; D unresolved. The CDR3 spans 17 residues. Per germline, CDR1 SGHTS and CDR2 YDEGEE. V lost 0 bases and J lost 0, with 13 bases in between. The CDR3 nucleotides read TGTGCCAGCAGCTTGGCCCGTGGGTCGAGCTCCTACAATGAGCAGTTCTTC. It translates to CASSLARGSSSYNEQFF.

The V and J genes are TRBV5-4 and TRBJ2-2; TRBD2 matches 13 bases. Germline V gene lookup returns CDR1 SGHNT and CDR2 YYREEE (reference sequence). V shed 2 bases and J 1 base; nucleotides not matched to a gene: 2. The CDR3 runs 17 residues. CDR3 in DNA: TGTGCCAGCAGCTTAGGACTAGCGGGAGTGAACACCGGGGAGCTGTTTTTT. Protein product: CASSLGLAGVNTGELFF.

This chain connects TRBV5-1 to TRBJ1-1, with D perhaps matching TRBD1 (6 bases). V lost 3 bases and J 1 base, leaving 13 bases between the germline ends. The V gene's germline CDR1 is SGHRS and CDR2 YFSETQ. The CDR3 extends over 15 amino acids. The CDR3 bases are TGCGCCAGCAGCTACGACGGACAGCCGAACACTGAAGCTTTCTTT. Amino acids: CASSYDGQPNTEAFF. Combining the CDR3 with reference TRBV5-1 and TRBJ1-1 gives the whole variable domain KAGVTQTPRYLIKTRGQQVTLSCSPISGHRSVSWYQQTPGQGLQFLFEYFSETQRNKGNFPGRFSGRQFSNSRSEMNVSTLELGDSALYLCASSYDGQPNTEAFFGQGTRLTVV.

The chain recombines TRBV9 with TRBJ2-7; D call uncertain. This CDR3 has 13 amino acids. V was shortened by 0 bases and J by 4 bases, with 8 bases between the two germline ends. Germline V lookup: CDR1 SGDLS, CDR2 YYNGEE. The CDR3 DNA reads TGTGCCAGCAGCGTAGGGGTTGCTTACGAGCAGTACTTC. Protein sequence: CASSVGVAYEQYF.

This chain links TRBV7-3 with TRBJ2-2, with D maybe TRBD1 (5 bases). The CDR3 is 15 amino acids. V shed 3 bases and J shed 4 bases, with 12 bases lying between them. The germline CDR1 and CDR2 sequences are SGHTA and FQGTGA. Written as DNA, the CDR3 is TGTGCCAGCAGCTTGGGAAGGGGATCCACCGGGGAGCTGTTTTTT. Protein product: CASSLGRGSTGELFF.